The 2 T cell receptor beta chains reported below all come from one sample, sequenced in a study of blood T cell repertoires in COVID-19. Assay: immunoSEQ multiplex PCR; the TCRdb copy retains only in-frame clones and omits some. The sample carries 90,000 or so clones, 80% to 90% recorded once. The sample was peripheral blood. These receptors were obtained from a human donor in a cohort sampled during active COVID-19.

This sequence joins TRBV7-2 and TRBJ2-3, with a tentative D call TRBD1 (5 bases). Germline loops: CDR1 SGHTA, CDR2 FQGNSA. The CDR3 loop spans 16 amino acids. Trimming shortened V by 3 bases and J by 6 bases, and 19 bases separated the two germline ends. CDR3 residues: CASSLGHGTPGDTQYF. CDR3 nucleotides: TGTGCCAGCAGCTTGGGGCACGGCACCCCCGGGGATACGCAGTATTTT.

The genes are TRBV6-6 and TRBJ2-2, with D tentatively TRBD1 (6 bases). V lost 5 bases to trimming and J lost 4 bases, with 11 bases between them. The CDR3 totals 14 residues. CDR1 and CDR2 from the germline V gene are MNHNY and SVGAGI (reference sequence). The CDR3 coding sequence is TGTGCCAGCAGTCGGACAGCCGGCACCGGGGAGCTGTTTTTT. Its translation is CASSRTAGTGELFF.